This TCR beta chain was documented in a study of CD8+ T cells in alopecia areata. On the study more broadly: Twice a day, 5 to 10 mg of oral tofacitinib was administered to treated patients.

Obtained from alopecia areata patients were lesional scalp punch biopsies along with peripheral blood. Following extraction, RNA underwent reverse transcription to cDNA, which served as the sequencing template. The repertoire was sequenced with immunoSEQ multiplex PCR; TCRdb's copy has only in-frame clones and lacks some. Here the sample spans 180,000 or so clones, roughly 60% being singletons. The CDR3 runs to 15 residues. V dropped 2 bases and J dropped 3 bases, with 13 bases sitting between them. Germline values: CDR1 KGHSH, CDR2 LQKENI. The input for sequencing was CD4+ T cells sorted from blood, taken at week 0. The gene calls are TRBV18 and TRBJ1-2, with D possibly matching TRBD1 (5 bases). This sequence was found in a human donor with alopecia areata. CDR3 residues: CASSPSGTAYYGYTF. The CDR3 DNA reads TGTGCCAGCTCACCATCAGGGACTGCCTACTATGGCTACACCTTC.